One sample yielded the 4 T cell receptor beta chains listed below, sequenced in a study of blood T cells in healthy people across ages. It was with a sample-barcoded 5' primer and a J-beta primer mix that a second PCR of about 7 to 12 cycles was run. TCRdb used MiXCR to reprocess the 5' RACE reads, holding one entry per CDR3 protein. The sample includes more than 900,000 distinct CDR3 sequences, 25% to 30% of them seen just once. These same data were also listed under a study on T cells of mothers and their children.

Sequencing used blood. All receptors come from a woman in her thirties or forties in good health.

The rearrangement links TRBV6-5 to TRBJ2-7, with a possible D match to TRBD2 (6 bases). Germline V lookup: CDR1 MNHEY, CDR2 SVGAGI. This CDR3 is 14 amino acids long. V lost 4 bases, J lost 2 bases, and 12 bases lay in between. The CDR3 loop reads CASSSPGVAYEQYF. DNA for the CDR3: TGTGCCAGCAGTTCGCCGGGGGTCGCCTACGAGCAGTACTTC.

Relative to its sample, this clonotype is medium-sized. The rearrangement joins TRBV3-1 to TRBJ2-1; 9 bases map to TRBD1. Germline V gene data show CDR1 as LGHDT and CDR2 as YNNKEL (reference sequence). The CDR3 extends over 14 amino acids. V shed 3 bases, J shed 7 bases, and the junction held 4 bases outside the gene matches. CDR3 amino acids: CASSHGTGTNEQFF. In DNA form, the CDR3 reads TGTGCCAGCAGCCATGGGACAGGGACAAATGAGCAGTTCTTC.

The chain has TRBV30 and TRBJ1-6; TRBD1 might be the D (5 bases). The germline V gene has CDR1 GTSNPN and CDR2 SVGIG (reference sequence). CDR3 length: 11 residues. V was clipped by 5 bases and J by 9 bases, with 8 bases between them. CDR3 bases: TGTGCCTGGGGTAGGGGTTCACCCCTCCACTTT. Its translation: CAWGRGSPLHF.

This clonotype came up many times. The chain joins TRBV20-1 to TRBJ1-2, with TRBD1 as a possible D gene (5 bases). The V and J ends lost 6 bases and 0 bases respectively, with 11 bases between them. The CDR3 spans 13 residues. Germline CDR1 DFQATT, CDR2 SNEGSKA (reference sequence). The CDR3 region is CSAPTDTNYGYTF. The DNA of the CDR3 is TGCAGTGCCCCGACAGATACTAACTATGGCTACACCTTC.